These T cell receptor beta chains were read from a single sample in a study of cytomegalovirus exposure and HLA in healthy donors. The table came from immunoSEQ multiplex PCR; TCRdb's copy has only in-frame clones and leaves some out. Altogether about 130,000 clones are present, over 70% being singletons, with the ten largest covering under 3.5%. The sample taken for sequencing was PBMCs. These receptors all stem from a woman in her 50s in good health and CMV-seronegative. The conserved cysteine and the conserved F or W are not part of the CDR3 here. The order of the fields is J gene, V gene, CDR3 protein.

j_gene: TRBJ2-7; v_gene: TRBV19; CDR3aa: ASSISGSSYEQY
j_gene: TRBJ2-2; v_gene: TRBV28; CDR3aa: ASSTQGGTGELF
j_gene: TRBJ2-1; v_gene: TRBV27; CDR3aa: ARAHLEDVSSYNEQF
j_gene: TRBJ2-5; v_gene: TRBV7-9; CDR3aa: ASSLALGGYQETQY
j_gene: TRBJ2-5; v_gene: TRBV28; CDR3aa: ASSFGGQQETQY
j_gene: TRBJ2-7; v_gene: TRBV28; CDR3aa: ASSLNFDEQY
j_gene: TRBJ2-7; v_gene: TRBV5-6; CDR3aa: ASSIRTAYEQY
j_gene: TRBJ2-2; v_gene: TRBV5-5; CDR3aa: ASSPGEGLGGELF
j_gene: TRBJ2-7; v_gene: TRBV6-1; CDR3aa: ASRGTGDYEQY
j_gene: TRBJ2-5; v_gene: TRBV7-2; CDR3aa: ASSPRTGRPADQY
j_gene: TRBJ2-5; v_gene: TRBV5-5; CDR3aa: ASSETGGETQY
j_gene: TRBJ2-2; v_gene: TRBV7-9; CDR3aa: SSSIIPAGVGTGELF
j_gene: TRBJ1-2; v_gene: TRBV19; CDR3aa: ASSISTGGVYT
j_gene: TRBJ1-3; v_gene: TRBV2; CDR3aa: ASSEAGGVNTIY
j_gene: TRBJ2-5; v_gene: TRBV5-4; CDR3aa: ASSLTGYETQY
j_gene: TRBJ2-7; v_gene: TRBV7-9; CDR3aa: ASSLAIHEQY
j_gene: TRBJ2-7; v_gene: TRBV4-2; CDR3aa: ASSQVMAGAQQY
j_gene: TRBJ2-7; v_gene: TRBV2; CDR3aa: ASSEMRQGASYEQY
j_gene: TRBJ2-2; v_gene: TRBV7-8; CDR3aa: ASSLARLFLGELF
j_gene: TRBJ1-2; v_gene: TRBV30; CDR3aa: AWSVQQVHGYT
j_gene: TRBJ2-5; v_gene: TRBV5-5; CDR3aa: ASSLTVAGGRETQY
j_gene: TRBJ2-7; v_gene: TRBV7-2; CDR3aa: ASTTEGTGSYEQY
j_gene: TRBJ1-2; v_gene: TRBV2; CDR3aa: ASRGQGAAIYGYT
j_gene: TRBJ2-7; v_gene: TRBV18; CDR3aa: ASSPSGRAYEQY
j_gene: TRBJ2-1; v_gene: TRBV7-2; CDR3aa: ASSPGTSFEQF
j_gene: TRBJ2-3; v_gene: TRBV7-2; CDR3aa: ASSLPDRASTDTQY
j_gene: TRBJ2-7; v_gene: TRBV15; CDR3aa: ATSSVTYEQY
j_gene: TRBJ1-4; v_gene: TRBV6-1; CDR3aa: ASRDTGAGNEKLF
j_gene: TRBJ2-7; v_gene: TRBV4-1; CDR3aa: ASSQVAGGQHEQY
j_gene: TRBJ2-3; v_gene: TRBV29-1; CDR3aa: SVEGEGVSTDTQY
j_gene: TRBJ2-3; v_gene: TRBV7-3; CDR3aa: ASSTTSGEADTQY
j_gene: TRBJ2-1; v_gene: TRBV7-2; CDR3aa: ASSFSELVRGNEQF
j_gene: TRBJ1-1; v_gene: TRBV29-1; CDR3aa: SVGRGHNPEAF
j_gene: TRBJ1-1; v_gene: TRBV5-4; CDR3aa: ASSSLGGVTEAF
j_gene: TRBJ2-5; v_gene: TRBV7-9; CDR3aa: ASSLLLADQETQY
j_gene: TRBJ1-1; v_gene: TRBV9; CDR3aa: ASSATGRDGTEAF
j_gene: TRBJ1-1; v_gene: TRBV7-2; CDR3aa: ASSLNRETEAF
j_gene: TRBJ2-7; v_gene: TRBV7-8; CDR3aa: ASSPRTSGSGGEQY
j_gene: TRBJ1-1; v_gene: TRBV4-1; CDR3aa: ASSQTIYRVENTEAF
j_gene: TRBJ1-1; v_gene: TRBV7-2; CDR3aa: ASSPQTARPDTEAF
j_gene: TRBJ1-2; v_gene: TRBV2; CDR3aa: ASSEALQGAYGYT
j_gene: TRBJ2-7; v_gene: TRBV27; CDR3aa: ATRNLGGNEQY
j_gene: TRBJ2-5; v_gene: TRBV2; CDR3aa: ASKRELEPGTQY
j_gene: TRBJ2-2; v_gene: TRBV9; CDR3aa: ASTPQGGTGELF
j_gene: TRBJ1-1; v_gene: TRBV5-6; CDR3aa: ASSAATQGTMNTEAF
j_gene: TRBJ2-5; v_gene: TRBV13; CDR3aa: ASSLWGGDETQY
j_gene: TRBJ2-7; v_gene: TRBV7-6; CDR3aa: ASSSPYRGYEQY
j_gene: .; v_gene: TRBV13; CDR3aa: ASSRGSGPEQY